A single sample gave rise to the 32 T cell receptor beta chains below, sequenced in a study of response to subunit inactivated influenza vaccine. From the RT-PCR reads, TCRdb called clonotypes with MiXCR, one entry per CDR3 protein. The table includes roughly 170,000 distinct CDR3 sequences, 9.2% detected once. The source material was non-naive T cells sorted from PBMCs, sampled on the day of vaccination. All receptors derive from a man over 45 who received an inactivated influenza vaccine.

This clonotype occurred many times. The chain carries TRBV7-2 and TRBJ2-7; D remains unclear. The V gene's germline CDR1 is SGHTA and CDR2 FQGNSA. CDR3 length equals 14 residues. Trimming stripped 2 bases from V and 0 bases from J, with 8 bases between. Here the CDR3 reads CASSLSHFSYEQYF. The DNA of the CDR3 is TGTGCCAGCAGCTTATCACATTTCTCCTACGAGCAGTACTTC.

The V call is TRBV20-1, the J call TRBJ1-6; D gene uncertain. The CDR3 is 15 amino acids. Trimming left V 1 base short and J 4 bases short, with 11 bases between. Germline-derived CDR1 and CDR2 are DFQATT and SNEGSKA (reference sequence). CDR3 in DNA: TGCAGTGCTAGAGGGGGTCAGACATATAATTCACCCCTCCACTTT. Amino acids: CSARGGQTYNSPLHF.

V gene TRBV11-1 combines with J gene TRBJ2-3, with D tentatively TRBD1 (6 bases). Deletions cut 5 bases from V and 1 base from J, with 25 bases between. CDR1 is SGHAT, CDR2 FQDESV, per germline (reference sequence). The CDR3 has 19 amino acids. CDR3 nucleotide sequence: TGTGCCAGCAGCCGGAGTTGGGACACCGTGGTTAGCGGCACAGATACGCAGTATTTT. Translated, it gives CASSRSWDTVVSGTDTQYF.

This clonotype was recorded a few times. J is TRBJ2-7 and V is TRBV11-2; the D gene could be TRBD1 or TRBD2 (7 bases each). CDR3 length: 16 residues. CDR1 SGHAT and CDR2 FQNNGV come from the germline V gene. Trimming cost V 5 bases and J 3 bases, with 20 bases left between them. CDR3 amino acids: CASSPIVGQRDYEQYF. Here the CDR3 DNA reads TGTGCCAGCAGCCCAATAGTGGGACAGCGGGACTACGAGCAGTACTTC.

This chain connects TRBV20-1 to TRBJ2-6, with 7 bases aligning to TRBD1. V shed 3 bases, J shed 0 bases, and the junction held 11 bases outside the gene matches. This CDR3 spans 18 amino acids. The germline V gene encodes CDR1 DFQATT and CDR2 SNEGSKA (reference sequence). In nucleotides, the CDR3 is TGCAGTGCTAGGGATGAGCAGGGGGATTACTCTGGGGCCAACGTCCTGACTTTC. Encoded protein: CSARDEQGDYSGANVLTF.

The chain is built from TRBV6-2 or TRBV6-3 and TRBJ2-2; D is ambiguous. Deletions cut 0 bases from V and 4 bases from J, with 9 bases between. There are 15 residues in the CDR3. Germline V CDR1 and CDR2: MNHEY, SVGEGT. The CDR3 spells CASSYSRPSTGELFF. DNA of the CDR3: TGTGCCAGCAGTTACTCCCGGCCAAGCACCGGGGAGCTGTTTTTT.

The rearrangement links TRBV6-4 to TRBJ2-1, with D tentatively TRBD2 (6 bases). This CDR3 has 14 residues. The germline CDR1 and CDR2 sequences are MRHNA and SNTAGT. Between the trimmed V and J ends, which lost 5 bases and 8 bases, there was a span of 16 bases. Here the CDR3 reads CASSLEEGPHEQFF. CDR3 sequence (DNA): TGTGCCAGCAGTTTGGAGGAGGGACCCCATGAGCAGTTCTTC.

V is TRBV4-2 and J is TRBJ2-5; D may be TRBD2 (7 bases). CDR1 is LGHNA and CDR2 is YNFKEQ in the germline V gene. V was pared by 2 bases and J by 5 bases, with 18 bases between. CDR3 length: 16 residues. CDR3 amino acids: CASSQSGGAARETQYF. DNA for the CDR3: TGTGCCAGCAGCCAATCGGGGGGCGCCGCCAGGGAGACCCAGTACTTC.

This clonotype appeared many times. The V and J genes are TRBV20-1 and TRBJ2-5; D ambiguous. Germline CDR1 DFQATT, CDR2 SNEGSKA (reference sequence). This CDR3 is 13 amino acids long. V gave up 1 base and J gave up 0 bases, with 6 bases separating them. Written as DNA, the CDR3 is TGCAGTGCTAGAGTGTTGAACCAAGAGACCCAGTACTTC. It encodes CSARVLNQETQYF.

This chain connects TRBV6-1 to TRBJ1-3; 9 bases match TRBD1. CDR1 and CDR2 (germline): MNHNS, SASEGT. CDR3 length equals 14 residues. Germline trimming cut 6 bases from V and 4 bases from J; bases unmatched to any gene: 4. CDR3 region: CASRTGGAGNTIYF. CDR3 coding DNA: TGTGCCAGCAGAACAGGGGGCGCCGGAAACACCATATATTTT.

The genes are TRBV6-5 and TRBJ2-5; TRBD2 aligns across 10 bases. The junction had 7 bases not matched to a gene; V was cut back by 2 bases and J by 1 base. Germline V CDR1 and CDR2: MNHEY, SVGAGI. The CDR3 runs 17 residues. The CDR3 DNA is TGTGCCAGCAGTTACAGCGGGAGGGCGCTGGTCCAAGAGACCCAGTACTTC. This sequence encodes CASSYSGRALVQETQYF.

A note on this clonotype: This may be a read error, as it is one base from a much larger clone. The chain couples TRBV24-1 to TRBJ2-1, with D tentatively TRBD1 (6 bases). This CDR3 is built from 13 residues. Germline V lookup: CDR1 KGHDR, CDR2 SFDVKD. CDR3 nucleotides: TGTCCCACCAGTGATCTACAGGGTCGCGAGCAGTTCTTC. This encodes CPTSDLQGREQFF.

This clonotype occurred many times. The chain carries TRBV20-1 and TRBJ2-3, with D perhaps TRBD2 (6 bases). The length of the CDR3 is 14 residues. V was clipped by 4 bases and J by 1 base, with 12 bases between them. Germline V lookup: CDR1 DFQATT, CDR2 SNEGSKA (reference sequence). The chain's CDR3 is CSATPTRRTDTQYF. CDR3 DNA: TGCAGTGCTACTCCGACTAGGCGCACAGATACGCAGTATTTT.

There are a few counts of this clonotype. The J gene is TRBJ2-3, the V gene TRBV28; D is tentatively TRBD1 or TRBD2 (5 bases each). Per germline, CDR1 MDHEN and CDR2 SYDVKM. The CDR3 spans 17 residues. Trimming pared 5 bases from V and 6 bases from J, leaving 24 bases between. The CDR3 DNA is TGTGCCAGCAGTCCAACACCCCGGGGCTCTTTAGTCGATACGCAGTATTTT. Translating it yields CASSPTPRGSLVDTQYF.

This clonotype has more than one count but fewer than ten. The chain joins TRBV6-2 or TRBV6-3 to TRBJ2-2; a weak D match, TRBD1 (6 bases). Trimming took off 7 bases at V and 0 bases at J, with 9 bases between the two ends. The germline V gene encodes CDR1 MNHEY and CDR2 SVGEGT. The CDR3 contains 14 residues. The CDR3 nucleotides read TGTGCCAGCAATCGACAGGCGAACACCGGGGAGCTGTTTTTT. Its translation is CASNRQANTGELFF.

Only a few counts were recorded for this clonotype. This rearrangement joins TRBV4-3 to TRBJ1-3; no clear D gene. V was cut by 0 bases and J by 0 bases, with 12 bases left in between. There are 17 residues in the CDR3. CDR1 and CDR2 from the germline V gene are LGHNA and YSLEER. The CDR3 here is CASSQDLWRLSGNTIYF. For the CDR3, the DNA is TGCGCCAGCAGCCAAGATTTATGGCGTCTCTCTGGAAACACCATATATTTT.

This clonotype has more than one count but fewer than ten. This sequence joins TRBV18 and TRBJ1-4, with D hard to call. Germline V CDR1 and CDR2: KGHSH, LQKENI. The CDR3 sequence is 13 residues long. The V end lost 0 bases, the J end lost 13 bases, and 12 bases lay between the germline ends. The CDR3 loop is CASSPPMGGRLFF. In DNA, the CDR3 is TGTGCCAGCTCACCACCGATGGGTGGACGACTGTTTTTT.

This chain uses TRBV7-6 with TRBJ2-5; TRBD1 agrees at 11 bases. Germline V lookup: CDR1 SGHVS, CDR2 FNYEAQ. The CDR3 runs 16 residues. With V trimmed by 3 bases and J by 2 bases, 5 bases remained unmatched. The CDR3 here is CASSLTGTGGQETQYF. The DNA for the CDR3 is TGTGCCAGCAGCTTGACCGGGACAGGGGGGCAAGAGACCCAGTACTTC.

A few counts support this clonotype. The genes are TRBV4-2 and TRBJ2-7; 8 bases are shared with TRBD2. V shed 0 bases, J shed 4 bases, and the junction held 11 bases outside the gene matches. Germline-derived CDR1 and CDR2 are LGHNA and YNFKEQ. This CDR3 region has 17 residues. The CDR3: CASSQDRGGGGHYEQYF. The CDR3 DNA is TGTGCCAGCAGCCAAGATCGGGGGGGAGGTGGGCATTACGAGCAGTACTTC.

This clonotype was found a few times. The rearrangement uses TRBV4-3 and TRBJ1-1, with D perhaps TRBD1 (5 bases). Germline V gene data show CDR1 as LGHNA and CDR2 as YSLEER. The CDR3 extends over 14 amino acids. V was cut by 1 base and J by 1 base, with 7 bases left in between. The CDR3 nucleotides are TGCGCCAGCAGCCAAGGCAGGGCGAACACTGAAGCTTTCTTT. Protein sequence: CASSQGRANTEAFF.

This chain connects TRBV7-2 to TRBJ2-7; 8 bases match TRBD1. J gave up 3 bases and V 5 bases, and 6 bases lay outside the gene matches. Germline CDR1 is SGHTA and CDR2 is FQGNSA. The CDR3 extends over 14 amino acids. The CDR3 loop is CASSTTGVNYEQYF. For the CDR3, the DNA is TGTGCCAGCAGCACGACAGGGGTTAACTACGAGCAGTACTTC. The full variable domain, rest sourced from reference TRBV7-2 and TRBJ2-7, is GAGVSQSPSNKVTEKGKDVELRCDPISGHTALYWYRQSLGQGLEFLIYFQGNSAPDKSGLPSDRFSAERTGGSVSTLTIQRTQQEDSAVYLCASSTTGVNYEQYFGPGTRLTVT.

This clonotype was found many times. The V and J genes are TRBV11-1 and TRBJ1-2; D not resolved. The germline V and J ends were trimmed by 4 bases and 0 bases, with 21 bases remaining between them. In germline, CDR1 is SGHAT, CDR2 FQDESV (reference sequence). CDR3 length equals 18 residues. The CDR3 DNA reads TGTGCCAGCAGCTCCGGAGATGTGGGCACGAGAGCTAACTATGGCTACACCTTC. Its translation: CASSSGDVGTRANYGYTF.

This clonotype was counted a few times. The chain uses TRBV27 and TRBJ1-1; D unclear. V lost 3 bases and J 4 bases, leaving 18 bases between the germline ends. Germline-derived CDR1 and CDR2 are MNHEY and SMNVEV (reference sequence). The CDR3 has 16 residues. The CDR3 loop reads CASSFIGFGDITEAFF. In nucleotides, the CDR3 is TGTGCCAGCAGTTTTATCGGGTTCGGAGATATCACTGAAGCTTTCTTT.

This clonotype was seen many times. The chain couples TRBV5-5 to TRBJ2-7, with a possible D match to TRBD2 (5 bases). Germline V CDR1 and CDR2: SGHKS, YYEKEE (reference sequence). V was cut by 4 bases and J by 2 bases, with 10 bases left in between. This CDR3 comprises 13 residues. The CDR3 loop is CASSTGYTYEQYF. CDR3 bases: TGTGCCAGCAGCACGGGGTACACCTACGAGCAGTACTTC.

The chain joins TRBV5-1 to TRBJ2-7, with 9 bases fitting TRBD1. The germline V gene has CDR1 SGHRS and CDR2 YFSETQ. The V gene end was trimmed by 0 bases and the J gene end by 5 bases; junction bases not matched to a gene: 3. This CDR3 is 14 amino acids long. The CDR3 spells CASSLGDRVHEQYF. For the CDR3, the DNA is TGCGCCAGCAGCTTGGGGGACAGGGTGCACGAGCAGTACTTC.

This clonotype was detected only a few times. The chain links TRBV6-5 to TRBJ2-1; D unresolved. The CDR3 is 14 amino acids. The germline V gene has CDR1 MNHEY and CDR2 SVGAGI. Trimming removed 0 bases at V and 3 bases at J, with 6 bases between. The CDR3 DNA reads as TGTGCCAGCAGTTACTCGATAGACTACAATGAGCAGTTCTTC. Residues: CASSYSIDYNEQFF.

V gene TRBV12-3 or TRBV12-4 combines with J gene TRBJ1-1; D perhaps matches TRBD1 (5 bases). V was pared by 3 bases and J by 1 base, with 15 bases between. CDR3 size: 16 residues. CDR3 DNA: TGTGCCAGCAGTTTGGGTCTAGGGGTCCAGAACACTGAAGCTTTCTTT. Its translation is CASSLGLGVQNTEAFF.

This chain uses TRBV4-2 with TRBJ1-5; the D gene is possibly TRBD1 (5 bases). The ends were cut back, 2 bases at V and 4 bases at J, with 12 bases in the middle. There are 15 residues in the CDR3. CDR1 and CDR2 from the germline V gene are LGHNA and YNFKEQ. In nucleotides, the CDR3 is TGTGCCAGCAGCCAAACAACAGGTAGTAATCAGCCCCAGCATTTT. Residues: CASSQTTGSNQPQHF.

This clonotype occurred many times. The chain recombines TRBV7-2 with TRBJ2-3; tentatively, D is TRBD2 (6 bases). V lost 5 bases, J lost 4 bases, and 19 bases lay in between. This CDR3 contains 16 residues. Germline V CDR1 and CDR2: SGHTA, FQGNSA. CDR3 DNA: TGTGCCAGCAGCCCTACTAGCACGAGAGGAGCAGATACGCAGTATTTT. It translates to CASSPTSTRGADTQYF.

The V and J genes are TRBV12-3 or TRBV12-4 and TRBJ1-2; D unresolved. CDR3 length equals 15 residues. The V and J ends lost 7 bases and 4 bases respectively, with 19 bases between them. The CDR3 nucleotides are TGTGCCAGCACCAACCCTCTCACGGGAGGCTATGGCTACACCTTC. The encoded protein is CASTNPLTGGYGYTF.

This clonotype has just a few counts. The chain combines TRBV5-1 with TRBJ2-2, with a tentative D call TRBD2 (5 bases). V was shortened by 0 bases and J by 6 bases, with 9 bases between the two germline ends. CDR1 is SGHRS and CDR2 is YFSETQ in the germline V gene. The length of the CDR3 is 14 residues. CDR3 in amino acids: CASSLAEAAGELFF. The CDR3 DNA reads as TGCGCCAGCAGCTTGGCGGAAGCGGCCGGGGAGCTGTTTTTT.

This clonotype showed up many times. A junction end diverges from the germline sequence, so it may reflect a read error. The CDR3: CASSPGTGETQYF. The CDR3 nucleotides read TGCGCCAGCAGCCCCGGGACAGGAGAGACCCAGTACTTC. The V call is TRBV7-3, the J call TRBJ2-5, with 8 bases that match TRBD1. CDR3 size: 13 residues. Germline CDR1 is SGHTA and CDR2 is FQGTGA.